These 26 T cell receptor beta chains originate from one sample sequenced in a study of T-cell reconstitution after alpha-beta-depleted transplantation in children. The library targeted TCRbeta and was prepared with unique molecular identifiers. TCRdb reprocessed the PCR reads via MiXCR and lists one record per CDR3 protein. The table has 300,000 to 400,000 distinct CDR3 sequences, about an eighth seen once; the top ten hold 4.3%. Sequencing used PBMCs, obtained from the stem cell graft. The receptors shown here come from a human donor who donated a stem cell graft to a child with Fanconi anemia.

This clonotype was detected only a few times. The genes are TRBV2 and TRBJ2-5, with TRBD2 as a possible D gene (5 bases). Germline V gene sequence: CDR1 SNHLY, CDR2 FYNNEI. The ends were cut back, 11 bases at V and 2 bases at J, with 15 bases in the middle. This CDR3 has 13 residues. The CDR3 spells CASGVDQQETQYF. CDR3 in DNA: TGTGCCTCCGGGGTGGACCAGCAAGAGACCCAGTACTTC. The variable domain in full, completed from reference TRBV2 and TRBJ2-5, reads EPEVTQTPSHQVTQMGQEVILRCVPISNHLYFYWYRQILGQKVEFLVSFYNNEISEKSEIFDDQFSVERPDGSNFTLKIRSTKLEDSAMYFCASGVDQQETQYFGPGTRLLVL.

This clonotype was found many times. The chain couples TRBV25-1 to TRBJ2-1; D not certain. The length of the CDR3 is 12 residues. V was cut by 4 bases and J by 5 bases, with 6 bases left in between. The germline V gene encodes CDR1 MGHDK and CDR2 SYGVNS. DNA for the CDR3: TGTGCCAGCAGTGTGGTGGACAATGAGCAGTTCTTC. It is translated as CASSVVDNEQFF.

This chain connects TRBV20-1 to TRBJ1-2; a possible D gene is TRBD1 (5 bases). The CDR3 has 15 amino acids. V lost 3 bases and J 0 bases, leaving 14 bases between the germline ends. Germline V gene sequence: CDR1 DFQATT, CDR2 SNEGSKA (reference sequence). The CDR3 protein is CSASPQGLANYGYTF. CDR3 bases: TGCAGTGCTAGCCCTCAGGGCCTAGCTAACTATGGCTACACCTTC.

This clonotype has just a few counts. The chain recombines TRBV20-1 with TRBJ2-1, with a weak D call TRBD1 (5 bases). CDR3 length: 15 amino acids. CDR1 and CDR2 from the germline V gene are DFQATT and SNEGSKA (reference sequence). V lost 2 bases, J lost 0 bases, and 11 bases lay in between. CDR3 nucleotides: TGCAGTGCTAGACAAGGGGCGAGCTCCTACAATGAGCAGTTCTTC. It codes for CSARQGASSYNEQFF.

The chain uses TRBV5-1 and TRBJ2-7; 9 nucleotides line up with TRBD1. This CDR3 is 14 amino acids long. V lost 5 bases and J lost 2; bases outside the gene matches: 5. Germline values: CDR1 SGHRS, CDR2 YFSETQ. CDR3 in amino acids: CASRSGTGTYEQYF. In nucleotides, the CDR3 is TGCGCCAGCAGATCCGGGACAGGGACCTACGAGCAGTACTTC.

This clonotype has only a few counts. The rearrangement joins TRBV11-2 to TRBJ2-5, with D possibly TRBD1 on 6 matching bases. The germline gives CDR1 SGHAT, CDR2 FQNNGV. V was pared by 5 bases and J by 5 bases, with 21 bases between. This CDR3 is built from 16 residues. CDR3 sequence (DNA): TGTGCCAGCAGCCTGAACCAGCAAACTAGGGGGGAGACCCAGTACTTC. The encoded protein is CASSLNQQTRGETQYF.

Regarding this clonotype: This is likely a read error, given that the CDR3 carries no conserved phenylalanine or tryptophan at its end. J is TRBJ1-1 and V is TRBV5-1, with D uncertain. This CDR3 contains 14 residues. Looked up from germline, CDR1 is SGHRS and CDR2 is YFSETQ. Trimming cost V 0 bases and J 1 base, with 7 bases left between them. Written as DNA, the CDR3 is TGCGCCAGCAGCTTGGTTCCAGAGAACACTGAAGCTTTCTAT. The encoded protein is CASSLVPENTEAFY.

In this sample, this clonotype turned up many times. The chain couples TRBV29-1 to TRBJ1-1, with a possible D match to TRBD1 (5 bases). V was trimmed by 7 bases and J by 4 bases, leaving 13 bases between them. The CDR3 runs 12 residues. Per the germline V gene, CDR1 is SQVTM and CDR2 is ANQGSEA. CDR3 amino acids: CSAHKGSTEAFF. The CDR3 DNA is TGCAGCGCTCACAAGGGGAGCACTGAAGCTTTCTTT. The full variable domain, its missing parts supplied by reference TRBV29-1 and TRBJ1-1, is SAVISQKPSRDICQRGTSLTIQCQVDSQVTMMFWYRQQPGQSLTLIATANQGSEATYESGFVIDKFPISRPNLTFSTLTVSNMSPEDSSIYLCSAHKGSTEAFFGQGTRLTVV.

This clonotype showed up many times. The chain uses TRBV25-1 and TRBJ1-4; D is undetermined. Germline CDR1 is MGHDK and CDR2 is SYGVNS. The V end lost 8 bases, the J end lost 6 bases, and 10 bases lay between the germline ends. This CDR3 has 12 residues. The CDR3 protein is CASRAGHEKLFF. CDR3 sequence (DNA): TGTGCCAGCCGGGCAGGACATGAAAAACTGTTTTTT.

The chain uses TRBV5-1 and TRBJ2-2; D gene ambiguous. Trimming took 1 base from V and 4 from J, leaving 8 bases between them. This CDR3 has 14 residues. Germline values: CDR1 SGHRS, CDR2 YFSETQ. CDR3 DNA: TGCGCCAGCAGCTTGTCTATGCTCACCGGGGAGCTGTTTTTT. Translating it yields CASSLSMLTGELFF.

This clonotype was counted ten times or more. The chain recombines TRBV29-1 with TRBJ1-1; D is perhaps TRBD1 (5 bases). The germline CDR1 and CDR2 sequences are SQVTM and ANQGSEA. V was clipped by 1 base and J by 4 bases, with 10 bases between them. There are 13 residues in the CDR3. The CDR3 DNA reads TGCAGCGTTGAAGGGGGTGGGGGCACTGAAGCTTTCTTT. It codes for CSVEGGGGTEAFF.

A few counts support this clonotype. The chain links TRBV5-5 to TRBJ2-2; the D gene is possibly TRBD2 (5 bases). V gave up 1 base and J gave up 8 bases, with 9 bases separating them. CDR3 size: 13 residues. Germline V CDR1 and CDR2: SGHKS, YYEKEE (reference sequence). CDR3: CASSLISGGELFF. In DNA, the CDR3 is TGTGCCAGCAGCTTGATCTCGGGGGGGGAGCTGTTTTTT. Variable domain in full (rest from reference TRBV5-5 and TRBJ2-2): DAGVTQSPTHLIKTRGQQVTLRCSPISGHKSVSWYQQVLGQGPQFIFQYYEKEERGRGNFPDRFSARQFPNYSSELNVNALLLGDSALYLCASSLISGGELFFGEGSRLTVL.

Many counts were recorded for this clonotype. The genes are TRBV5-1 and TRBJ1-1; weak D call: TRBD1 (5 bases). Between the trimmed V and J ends, which lost 0 bases and 0 bases, there was a span of 15 bases. Germline lookup yields CDR1 SGHRS and CDR2 YFSETQ. CDR3 length equals 17 residues. The DNA for the CDR3 is TGCGCCAGCAGCTTGGGTGGGGCAAGGCGAATGAACACTGAAGCTTTCTTT. It is translated as CASSLGGARRMNTEAFF.

This clonotype was seen more than once but under ten times. The chain couples TRBV20-1 to TRBJ2-5; D may match TRBD1 or TRBD2 (6 bases each). The CDR3 has 16 amino acids. Trimming removed 0 bases at V and 5 bases at J, with 19 bases between. CDR1 and CDR2 from the germline V gene are DFQATT and SNEGSKA (reference sequence). The CDR3 sequence is CSARDIKAGHLETQYF. The CDR3 DNA reads as TGCAGTGCTAGAGATATTAAGGCGGGACATTTGGAGACCCAGTACTTC.

A few counts support this clonotype. This chain links TRBV7-2 with TRBJ1-4; D might be TRBD1 (6 bases). CDR3 length: 16 amino acids. Deletions cut 5 bases from V and 12 bases from J, with 25 bases between. Germline CDR1 reads SGHTA; CDR2 reads FQGNSA. The CDR3 coding sequence is TGTGCCAGCAGCCCAAGAAAAACGGGACATACCGAGGAACTGTTTTTT. Translating gives CASSPRKTGHTEELFF.

A few counts support this clonotype. A much larger clone lies one base from this, so it may be a read error. The chain is built from TRBV28 and TRBJ2-1; 9 bases match TRBD1. The CDR3 sequence is 13 residues long. The junction had 2 bases not matched to a gene; V was cut back by 6 bases and J by 5 bases. The germline CDR1 and CDR2 sequences are MDHEN and SYDVKM. The CDR3 protein is CASSWDRDNEQFF. CDR3 nucleotide sequence: TGTGCCAGCAGCTGGGACAGGGACAATGAGCAGTTCTTC.

This clonotype was seen at least ten times. This chain joins TRBV28 and TRBJ2-7; 9 nucleotides line up with TRBD1. Germline lookup yields CDR1 MDHEN and CDR2 SYDVKM. Trimming took 6 bases from V and 3 from J; bases not matched to a gene: 3. The length of the CDR3 is 13 residues. The CDR3 bases are TGTGCCAGCAGATCGGGACAGGGCTACGAGCAGTACGTC. Amino acids: CASRSGQGYEQYV.

The chain couples TRBV15 to TRBJ1-2, with D uncertain. There are 15 residues in the CDR3. V dropped 0 bases and J dropped 2 bases, with 10 bases sitting between them. The germline V gene has CDR1 LNHNV and CDR2 YYDKDF (reference sequence). CDR3 nucleotides: TGTGCCACCAGCAGAGATAGGGAATTAAACTATGGCTACACCTTC. It codes for CATSRDRELNYGYTF.

The chain uses TRBV5-1 and TRBJ1-5; unclear D gene. The CDR3 covers 14 residues. Germline CDR1 reads SGHRS; CDR2 reads YFSETQ. The V end was cut by 0 bases, the J end by 7 bases, with 11 bases between. The CDR3 loop reads CASSLDSPGQPQHF. The CDR3 DNA follows: TGCGCCAGCAGCTTGGACAGCCCGGGACAGCCCCAGCATTTT.

Ten or more counts support this clonotype. The chain employs TRBV28 and TRBJ1-5; the match to TRBD1 covers 7 bases. With 6 bases clipped from V and 9 bases from J, the junction kept 11 bases outside the gene matches. The CDR3 is 14 residues long. CDR1 and CDR2 from the germline V gene are MDHEN and SYDVKM. CDR3 DNA: TGTGCCAGCAGCCCACGGACAGGCGGGCCGCCCCAGCATTTT. The encoded protein is CASSPRTGGPPQHF.

This clonotype was seen ten or more times. The V and J genes are TRBV15 and TRBJ2-7; TRBD1 matches at 7 bases. The V segment lost 8 bases and the J segment 5 bases; nucleotides outside the gene matches: 3. The CDR3 runs 11 residues. Germline V gene sequence: CDR1 LNHNV, CDR2 YYDKDF (reference sequence). The CDR3 sequence is CATGQEDEQYF. The CDR3 DNA sequence: TGTGCCACCGGACAGGAGGACGAGCAGTACTTC.

In its sample, this clonotype was seen a few times. The chain combines TRBV29-1 with TRBJ2-5; TRBD1 aligns across 9 bases. The J segment lost 5 bases and the V segment lost 7 bases, leaving 14 bases of the junction unmatched. The length of the CDR3 is 15 residues. Germline V gives CDR1 SQVTM, CDR2 ANQGSEA. The CDR3 DNA reads as TGCAGCGCTACGACAGGGGGTAGTCGAGTGGAGACCCAGTACTTC. Translating gives CSATTGGSRVETQYF.

This clonotype was seen a handful of times. The chain combines TRBV28 with TRBJ1-6; no clear D. The CDR3 runs 15 residues. Germline CDR1 MDHEN, CDR2 SYDVKM. The V and J ends lost 6 bases and 2 bases respectively, with 11 bases between them. The CDR3 sequence: CASRYGRTYNSPLHF. CDR3 coding DNA: TGTGCCAGCAGATACGGACGTACCTATAATTCACCCCTCCACTTT.

The chain uses TRBV21-1 and TRBJ1-1. TRBV21-1 is listed as a pseudogene. The CDR3 is 13 amino acids. CDR3 loop: CASSKRVNTEAFF. The CDR3 bases are TGTGCCAGCAGCAAGAGGGTGAACACTGAAGCTTTCTTT.

This clonotype has ten or more counts. The chain uses TRBV27 and TRBJ1-1; no reliable D call. Germline values: CDR1 MNHEY, CDR2 SMNVEV (reference sequence). The CDR3 is 15 residues long. V lost 5 bases and J lost 1, with 14 bases in between. Here the CDR3 reads CASSLLGSANTEAFF. CDR3 bases: TGTGCCAGCAGTCTCCTGGGGTCGGCGAACACTGAAGCTTTCTTT.

V gene TRBV11-2 combines with J gene TRBJ2-7, with D possibly matching TRBD2 (5 bases). The CDR3 length is 16 residues. Germline V gene lookup returns CDR1 SGHAT and CDR2 FQNNGV. The germline V and J ends were trimmed by 0 bases and 2 bases, with 14 bases remaining between them. This chain's CDR3 is CASSLDTSRIAYEQYF. CDR3 DNA: TGTGCCAGCAGCTTAGATACTAGTCGGATCGCCTACGAGCAGTACTTC.